This T cell receptor beta chain came from a study of PD-L1 blockade in urothelial cancer. Libraries were prepared by immunoSEQ multiplex PCR; TCRdb keeps only in-frame clonotypes and omits some of them. In the table there are 60,000 to 75,000 clones, about four fifths of which are singletons. As for time point: pretreatment peripheral blood. The CDR3 has 13 amino acids. In germline, CDR1 is LNHDA, CDR2 SQIVND (reference sequence). Trimming left V 1 base short and J 7 bases short, with 11 bases between. Only one count was recorded for this clone. The V and J genes are TRBV19 and TRBJ2-7; D is possibly TRBD1 (6 bases). The source of this sequence is a woman in her 70s with urothelial cancer. This specimen consisted of PBMCs, obtained around atezolizumab (anti-PD-L1) treatment. This chain's CDR3 is CASSIADSEEQYF. CDR3 coding DNA: TGTGCCAGTAGTATAGCGGACAGTGAAGAGCAGTACTTC.